The entry below describes one T cell receptor beta chain. Its antigen is still unknown. The data stem from a study of T cells in localized non-small cell lung cancer. Study-level results: Sequencing was limited to one tumor region, leaving the possibility of heterogeneity open. Turning up in adjacent lung were a median about 61 of the top 100 tumor clones. Exceeding tumor, uninvolved adjacent lung had the highest T cell clonality. Among blood samples, higher T cell density accompanied longer overall survival.

This CDR3 is 13 amino acids long. V was cut by 7 bases and J by 10 bases, with 19 bases left in between. Per the germline V gene, CDR1 is SNHLY and CDR2 is FYNNEI. Measured with immunoSEQ multiplex PCR; TCRdb has only the in-frame clones, and not every one. The table lists around 90,000 clones, around 80% of them singletons. Sequencing used PBMCs, obtained before any cancer treatment. This sequence joins TRBV2 and TRBJ1-1; tentatively, D is TRBD1 (5 bases). The receptor was derived from a man between 40 and 75 years old with stage II squamous cell lung carcinoma. The CDR3 DNA reads as TGTGCCAGCACCCGGGGGGTCTTGTTTGGAGCTTTCTTT. It encodes CASTRGVLFGAFF.